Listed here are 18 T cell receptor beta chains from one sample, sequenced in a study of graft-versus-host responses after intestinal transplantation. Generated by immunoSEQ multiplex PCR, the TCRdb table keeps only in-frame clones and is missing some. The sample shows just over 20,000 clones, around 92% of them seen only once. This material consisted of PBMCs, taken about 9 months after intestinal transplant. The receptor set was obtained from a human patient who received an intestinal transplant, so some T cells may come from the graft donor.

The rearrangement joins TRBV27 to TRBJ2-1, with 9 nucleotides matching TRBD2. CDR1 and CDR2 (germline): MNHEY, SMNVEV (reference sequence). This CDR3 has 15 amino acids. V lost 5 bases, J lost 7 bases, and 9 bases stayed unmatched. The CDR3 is CASSPGASGTNEQFF. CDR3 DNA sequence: TGTGCCAGCAGTCCCGGGGCTAGCGGGACAAATGAGCAGTTCTTC.

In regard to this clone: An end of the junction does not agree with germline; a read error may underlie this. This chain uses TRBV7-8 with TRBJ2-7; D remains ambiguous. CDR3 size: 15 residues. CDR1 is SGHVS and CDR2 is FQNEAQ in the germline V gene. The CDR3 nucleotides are TGTGCCAGCAGCTTAGTGGCGATCCCGGGCTACGGGCAGTACTTC. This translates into CASSLVAIPGYGQYF.

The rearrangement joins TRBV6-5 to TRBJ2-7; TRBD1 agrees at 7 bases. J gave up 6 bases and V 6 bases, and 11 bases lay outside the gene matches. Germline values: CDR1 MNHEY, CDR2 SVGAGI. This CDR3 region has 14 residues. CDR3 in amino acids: CASSLGGQLSEQYF. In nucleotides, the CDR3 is TGTGCCAGCAGCCTAGGGGGACAGCTCTCCGAGCAGTACTTC.

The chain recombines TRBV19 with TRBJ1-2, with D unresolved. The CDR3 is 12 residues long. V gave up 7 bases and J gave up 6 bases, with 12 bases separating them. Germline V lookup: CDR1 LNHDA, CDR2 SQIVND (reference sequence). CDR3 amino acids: CASIGPENGYTF. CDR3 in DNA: TGTGCCAGTATAGGCCCCGAAAATGGCTACACCTTC.

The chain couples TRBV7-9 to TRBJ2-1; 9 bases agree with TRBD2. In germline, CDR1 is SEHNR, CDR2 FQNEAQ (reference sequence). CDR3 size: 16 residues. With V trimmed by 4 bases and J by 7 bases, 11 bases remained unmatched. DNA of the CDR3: TGTGCCAGCAGCTCGGGATCTAGCGGGAACCAGAATGAGCAGTTCTTC. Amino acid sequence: CASSSGSSGNQNEQFF.

CDR3 in amino acids: CASSLWGDTNYEQYF. The CDR3 nucleotides read TGTGCCAGCAGTTTATGGGGTGACACTAATTACGAGCAGTACTTC. The gene calls are TRBV28 and TRBJ2-7; D gene unclear. The germline V and J ends were trimmed by 0 bases and 4 bases, with 13 bases remaining between them. This CDR3 spans 15 amino acids. Looked up from germline, CDR1 is MDHEN and CDR2 is SYDVKM.

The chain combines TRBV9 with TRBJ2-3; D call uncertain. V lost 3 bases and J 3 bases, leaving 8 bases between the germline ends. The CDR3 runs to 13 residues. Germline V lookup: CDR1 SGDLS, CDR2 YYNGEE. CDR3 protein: CASSARVTDTQYF. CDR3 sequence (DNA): TGTGCCAGCAGCGCTAGGGTTACAGATACGCAGTATTTT.

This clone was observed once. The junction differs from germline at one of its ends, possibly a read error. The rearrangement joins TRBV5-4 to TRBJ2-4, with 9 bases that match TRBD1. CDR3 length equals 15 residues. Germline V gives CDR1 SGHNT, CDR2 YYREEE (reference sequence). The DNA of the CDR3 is TGTGCCAGCAGTTTGGACAGGGGAGCCAAAAACATTCAGTACTTC. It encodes CASSLDRGAKNIQYF.

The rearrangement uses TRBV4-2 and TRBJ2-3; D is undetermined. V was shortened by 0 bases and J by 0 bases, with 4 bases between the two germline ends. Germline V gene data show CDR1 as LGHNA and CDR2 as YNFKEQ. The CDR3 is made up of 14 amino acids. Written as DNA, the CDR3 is TGTGCCAGCAGCCAAGACCCTAGCACAGATACGCAGTATTTT. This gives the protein CASSQDPSTDTQYF.

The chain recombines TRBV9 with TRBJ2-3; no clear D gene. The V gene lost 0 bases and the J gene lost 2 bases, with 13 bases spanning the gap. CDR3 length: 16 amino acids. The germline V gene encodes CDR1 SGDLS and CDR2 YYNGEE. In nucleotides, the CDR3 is TGTGCCAGCAGCGTAGAGAAGCGCAGAGACACAGATACGCAGTATTTT. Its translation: CASSVEKRRDTDTQYF.

The CDR3 DNA sequence: TGTGCCAGCAGCGTATCTGGAAACACCATATATTTT. Its translation is CASSVSGNTIYF. This chain links TRBV9 with TRBJ1-3; no clear D gene. The CDR3 totals 12 residues. The ends were cut back, 1 base at V and 1 base at J, with 0 bases in the middle. Germline CDR1 is SGDLS and CDR2 is YYNGEE.

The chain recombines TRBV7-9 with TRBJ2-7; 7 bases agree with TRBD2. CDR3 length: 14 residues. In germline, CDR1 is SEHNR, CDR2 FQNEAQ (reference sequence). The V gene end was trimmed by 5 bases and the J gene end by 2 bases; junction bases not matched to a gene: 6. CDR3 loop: CASSQGGRAYEQYF. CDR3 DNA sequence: TGTGCCAGCAGCCAAGGTGGGAGGGCCTACGAGCAGTACTTC.

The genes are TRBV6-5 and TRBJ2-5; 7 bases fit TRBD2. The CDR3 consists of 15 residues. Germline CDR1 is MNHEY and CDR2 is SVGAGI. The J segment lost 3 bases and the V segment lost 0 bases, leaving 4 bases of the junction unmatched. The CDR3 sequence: CASSYSRGREETQYF. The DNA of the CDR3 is TGTGCCAGCAGTTACTCGAGAGGGAGGGAAGAGACCCAGTACTTC.

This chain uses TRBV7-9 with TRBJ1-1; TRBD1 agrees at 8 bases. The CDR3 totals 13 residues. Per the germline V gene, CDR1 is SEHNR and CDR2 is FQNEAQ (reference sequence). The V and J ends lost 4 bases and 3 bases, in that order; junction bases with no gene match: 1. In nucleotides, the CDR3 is TGTGCCAGCAGCTACAGGGGGGACACTGAAGCTTTCTTT. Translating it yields CASSYRGDTEAFF.

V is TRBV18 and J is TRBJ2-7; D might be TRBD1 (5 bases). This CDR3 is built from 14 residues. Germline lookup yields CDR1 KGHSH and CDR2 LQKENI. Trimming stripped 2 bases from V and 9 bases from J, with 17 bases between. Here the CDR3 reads CASSPAGKGSSQYF. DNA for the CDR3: TGTGCCAGCTCACCAGCAGGGAAGGGTAGTTCGCAGTACTTC. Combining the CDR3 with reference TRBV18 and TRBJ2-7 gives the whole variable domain NAGVMQNPRHLVRRRGQEARLRCSPMKGHSHVYWYRQLPEEGLKFMVYLQKENIIDESGMPKERFSAEFPKEGPSILRIQQVVRGDSAAYFCASSPAGKGSSQYFGPGTRLTVT.

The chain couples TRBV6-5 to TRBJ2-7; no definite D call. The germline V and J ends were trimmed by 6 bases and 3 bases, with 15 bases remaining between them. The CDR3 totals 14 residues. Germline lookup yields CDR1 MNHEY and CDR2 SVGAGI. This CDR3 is CASSLAGNYYEQYF. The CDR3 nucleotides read TGTGCCAGCAGCTTAGCCGGAAACTACTACGAGCAGTACTTC.

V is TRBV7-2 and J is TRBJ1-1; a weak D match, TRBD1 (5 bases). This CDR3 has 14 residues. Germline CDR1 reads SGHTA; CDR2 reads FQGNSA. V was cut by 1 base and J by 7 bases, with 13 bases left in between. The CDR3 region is CASSLGLGADEAFF. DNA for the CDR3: TGTGCCAGCAGCTTAGGGCTAGGGGCTGATGAAGCTTTCTTT.

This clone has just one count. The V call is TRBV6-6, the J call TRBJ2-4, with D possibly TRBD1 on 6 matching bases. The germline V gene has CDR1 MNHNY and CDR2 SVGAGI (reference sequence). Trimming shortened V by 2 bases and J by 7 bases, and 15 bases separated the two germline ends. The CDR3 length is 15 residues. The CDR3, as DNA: TGTGCCAGCAGTTACCAGGCAGGGGTAGCTAACATTCAGTACTTC. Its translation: CASSYQAGVANIQYF.